Listed below are T cell receptor beta chains from one sample, sequenced in a study of blood T cell repertoires in COVID-19. Here immunoSEQ multiplex PCR was the method, and the copy in TCRdb shows in-frame clones only, minus some. Here the sample spans about 260,000 clones, about 89% being singletons. Sequenced input: peripheral blood. These receptor sequences come from a woman aged 40 to 49 who had recovered from COVID-19. Each CDR3 is given with its conserved first and last residue. D genes are given only for firm matches. Only part of the rows carry a size: once, few, many, or a class if the clone is expanded.

v_gene	j_gene	d_gene	abundance	CDR3aa	CDR3nt
TRBV7-9	TRBJ1-1	NA	NA	CASSLVSGMNTEAFF	TGTGCCAGCAGCTTAGTATCGGGGATGAACACTGAAGCTTTCTTT
TRBV27	TRBJ2-1	NA	NA	CASSPPLGEQFF	TGTGCCAGCAGCCCGCCCCTCGGGGAGCAGTTCTTC
TRBV7-9	TRBJ1-2	NA	NA	CASSRSGAAYGYTF	TGTGCCAGCAGCCGCTCAGGGGCTGCCTATGGCTACACCTTC
TRBV9	TRBJ2-7	TRBD1	NA	CASSRGQSYEQYF	TGTGCCAGCTCCAGGGGACAGAGCTACGAGCAGTACTTC
TRBV5-1	TRBJ1-5	TRBD1	NA	CASRPGQETVSPQHF	TGCGCCAGCAGGCCCGGACAGGAGACCGTAAGTCCCCAGCATTTT
TRBV7-9	TRBJ2-7	TRBD1	NA	CASSPHPGTGAYEQYF	TGTGCCAGCAGCCCTCATCCCGGGACAGGGGCCTACGAGCAGTACTTC
TRBV5-1	TRBJ2-2	TRBD1	NA	CASSPRGLGTGELFF	TGCGCCAGCAGCCCCAGGGGGCTGGGCACCGGGGAGCTGTTTTTT
TRBV29-1	TRBJ2-7	NA	NA	CSVEGATGSYEQYF	TGCAGCGTTGAAGGGGCGACAGGATCCTACGAGCAGTACTTC
TRBV14	TRBJ1-1	NA	once	CASSQVGRTEAFF	TGTGCCAGCAGCCAAGTCGGGAGGACTGAAGCTTTCTTT
TRBV7-7	TRBJ2-1	NA	NA	CASSLEFRNEQFF	TGTGCCAGCAGCTTAGAATTTAGAAATGAGCAGTTCTTC
TRBV6-5	TRBJ2-5	NA	NA	CASSYSWGRQETQYF	TGTGCCAGCAGTTACTCTTGGGGGCGGCAAGAGACCCAGTACTTC
TRBV6-1	TRBJ2-7	TRBD1	NA	CASSERQGGGSEQYF	TGTGCCAGCAGTGAGAGACAGGGGGGGGGTAGCGAGCAGTACTTC
TRBV11-2	TRBJ1-2	NA	NA	CASSLGAFYGYTF	TGTGCCAGCAGCTTGGGGGCTTTCTATGGCTACACCTTC
TRBV9	TRBJ1-4	TRBD1	NA	CASSEGAVATNEKLFF	TGTGCCAGCAGCGAGGGGGCTGTTGCAACTAATGAAAAACTGTTTTTT
TRBV4-3	TRBJ1-1	NA	NA	CASSQSRIGGSEAFF	TGCGCCAGCAGCCAGTCGAGGATCGGGGGATCTGAAGCTTTCTTT
TRBV5-6	TRBJ1-6	NA	NA	CASTRRGMGSPLHF	TGTGCCAGCACCCGCCGGGGGATGGGTTCACCCCTCCACTTT
TRBV2	TRBJ2-7	TRBD2	NA	CASSEPGGPSGGPASSYEQYF	TGTGCCAGCAGTGAACCGGGTGGGCCTAGCGGGGGGCCAGCCAGCTCCTACGAGCAGTACTTC
TRBV4-2	TRBJ2-3	TRBD2	NA	CASSQEWLAGGTDTQYF	TGTGCCAGCAGCCAAGAATGGCTAGCGGGGGGCACAGATACGCAGTATTTT
TRBV27	TRBJ1-6	NA	NA	CASSRGGSYNSPLHF	TGTGCCAGCAGCCGCGGAGGGTCCTATAATTCACCCCTCCACTTT
TRBV4-3	TRBJ2-5	NA	NA	CASSPKGLSWETQYF	TGCGCCAGCAGCCCGAAAGGACTTTCCTGGGAGACCCAGTACTTC
TRBV6-5	TRBJ1-2	NA	NA	CASSYGRVYGYTF	TGTGCCAGCAGTTACGGCAGGGTCTATGGCTACACCTTC
TRBV20-1	TRBJ1-5	NA	NA	CSAGGFQPQHF	TGCAGTGCTGGGGGGTTTCAGCCCCAGCATTTT
TRBV20-1	TRBJ1-3	NA	NA	CSALRDTIYF	TGCAGTGCTCTGAGGGACACCATATATTTT
TRBV7-8	TRBJ2-7	NA	NA	CASSLELGRPTEEQYF	TGTGCCAGCAGCTTAGAGTTGGGGCGTCCAACCGAAGAGCAGTACTTC
TRBV6-6	TRBJ2-3	NA	few	CASNQPGGRADTQYF	TGTGCCAGCAACCAACCCGGGGGGCGGGCAGATACGCAGTATTTT
TRBV24-1	TRBJ2-3	TRBD2	few	CATSGGLAGGRSTDTQYF	TGTGCCACCAGTGGGGGACTAGCGGGGGGACGGAGCACAGATACGCAGTATTTT
TRBV6-5	TRBJ1-1	TRBD1	NA	CASSYSGRGAEAFF	TGTGCCAGCAGTTACTCCGGCAGGGGGGCTGAAGCTTTCTTT
TRBV12-3/TRBV12-4	TRBJ2-1	NA	NA	CASRRRNEQFF	TGTGCCAGCAGACGGAGGAATGAGCAGTTCTTC
TRBV19	TRBJ2-7	NA	NA	CASSIGQGHEQYF	TGTGCCAGTAGTATTGGTCAGGGGCACGAGCAGTACTTC
TRBV6-5	TRBJ1-1	NA	NA	CAARTGWGGVAFF	TGTGCCGCCCGAACCGGTTGGGGCGGGGTGGCTTTCTTT
TRBV19	TRBJ2-3	NA	NA	CASAVARTDTQYF	TGTGCCAGCGCCGTCGCCCGGACAGATACGCAGTATTTT
TRBV7-4	TRBJ2-5	TRBD1	NA	CASSRTGVGETQYF	TGTGCCAGCAGTAGGACAGGGGTAGGAGAGACCCAGTACTTC
TRBV5-1	TRBJ2-3	NA	NA	CASSLDSTTDTQYF	TGCGCCAGCAGCTTGGATAGTACGACAGATACGCAGTATTTT
TRBV25-1	TRBJ2-1	NA	NA	CASSQRGGSYNEQFF	TGTGCCAGCAGCCAAAGGGGGGGCTCCTACAATGAGCAGTTCTTC
TRBV19	TRBJ1-2	TRBD1	NA	CASSPGTGHNYGYTF	TGTGCCAGTAGTCCGGGGACAGGGCATAACTATGGCTACACCTTC
TRBV12-3/TRBV12-4	TRBJ1-1	NA	NA	CATQWVGGTEAFF	TGTGCCACCCAATGGGTCGGGGGCACTGAAGCTTTCTTT
TRBV6-1	TRBJ1-1	NA	NA	CASSHTTVTEAFF	TGTGCCAGCAGTCACACTACGGTGACCGAAGCTTTCTTT
TRBV11-1	TRBJ1-4	TRBD1	NA	CASTRTGEDEKLFF	TGTGCCAGCACCCGGACAGGGGAGGATGAAAAACTGTTTTTT
TRBV18	TRBJ2-1	TRBD2	NA	CASSPPARGGNEQFF	TGTGCCAGCTCACCACCTGCGCGGGGGGGCAATGAGCAGTTCTTC
TRBV6-5	TRBJ2-7	NA	few	CASKVGQGYYEQYF	TGTGCCAGCAAAGTGGGCCAGGGGTACTACGAGCAGTACTTC
TRBV11-2	TRBJ2-7	NA	NA	CASSPGTFEQYF	TGTGCCAGCAGCCCGGGGACTTTCGAGCAGTACTTC